This T cell receptor beta chain derives from a study of control samples from healthy donors and cancer patients. The table came from immunoSEQ multiplex PCR; TCRdb's copy has only in-frame clones and leaves some out. Here the sample spans about 10,000 clones, approximately 90% being singletons. The germline V and J ends were trimmed by 1 base and 9 bases, with 22 bases remaining between them. The length of the CDR3 is 16 residues. The germline CDR1 and CDR2 sequences are SGHAT and FQNNGV. The V call is TRBV11-2, the J call TRBJ2-7, with D tentatively TRBD2 (6 bases). Sample: PBMCs. This sequence was found in a man between 60 and 75 years old with colorectal cancer. CDR3 coding DNA: TGTGCCAGCAGCTTAGTCCTAGGTGGGGGGTTTAATCCGCAGTACTTC. The encoded protein is CASSLVLGGGFNPQYF.